The present entry profiles one TCR beta chain with its context. The data are from a study of T cells expressing NK-cell markers. TCRdb re-called the 5' RACE reads and gives one entry per CDR3 protein, without DNA. The sample totals about 380,000 distinct CDR3 sequences. This CDR3 contains 13 residues. Germline loops: CDR1 MDHEN, CDR2 SYDVKM. The sample comprised blood T cells: a sorted CD56 or NKG2C T cell subset, CD4+ or CD8+ T cells, or bulk PBMC T cells (not recorded which). The genes are TRBV28 and TRBJ2-3; lacking DNA, the TRBD1 call made by TCRdb goes unchecked. This receptor was taken from a man aged 18 to 69 in good health. The CDR3 sequence: CASSSRPTDTQYF.